This T cell receptor beta chain was retrieved from a study of CD8 T cells in ankylosing spondylitis. Making use of molecular barcodes, quantitative 5'-RACE generated TCR beta libraries. One entry per CDR3 protein, called by TCRdb with MiXCR from the 5' RACE reads. Here the sample spans roughly 470,000 distinct CDR3 sequences, 25% to 30% being singletons. This clonotype appeared a few times. Its antigen is undetermined. CDR3 length: 19 residues. Germline-derived CDR1 and CDR2 are SGHAT and FQNNGV. Trimming took 1 base from V and 3 from J; bases not matched to a gene: 12. General study findings and limits: Clones that were linked to disease were CD8+ and were relatively rare in peripheral blood. Among TCR beta sequences, a motif of under ten highly homologous variants appeared characteristic of ankylosing spondylitis blood. The authors reported significant enrichment of disease-linked clones in matched ankylosing spondylitis synovial fluid.

The sample comprised blood, either unsorted or a sorted T cell fraction (not recorded which). The chain combines TRBV11-2 with TRBJ2-1; 10 bases fit TRBD2. The receptor was isolated from a male donor with ankylosing spondylitis. DNA for the CDR3: TGTGCCAGCAGCTTAGGAAGGGGCCTAGCGGGAGAGAGCTACAATGAGCAGTTCTTC. It translates to CASSLGRGLAGESYNEQFF.